The source of this T cell receptor beta chain is a study of shared clonotypes between healthy human individuals. The repertoire was sequenced with immunoSEQ multiplex PCR; TCRdb's copy has only in-frame clones and lacks some. The sample gives approximately 500,000 clones, approximately 79% of which show up once; roughly 13% is in the top ten. The CDR3 sequence is 12 residues long. Trimming took off 6 bases at V and 9 bases at J, with 15 bases between the two ends. Germline V gene data show CDR1 as MNHEY and CDR2 as SVGAGI. Overall study results and limits: The authors expected sequencing depth to affect clonotype sharing among donors.

This clone has just one count. Antigen: not known. This clonotype was obtained from a woman between 40 and 50 years old in good health. Some clones in this sample may be carry-over from other donors' samples. Sequencing was done on a sample of PBMCs. The rearrangement joins TRBV6-5 to TRBJ2-7; maybe TRBD2 (6 bases). Written as DNA, the CDR3 is TGTGCCAGCAGCCGATCAGACGGGGGGCAGTACTTC. Protein sequence: CASSRSDGGQYF.